This TCR beta chain came from a study of cytomegalovirus exposure and HLA in healthy donors (dated by TCRdb to 2016 to 2017). Some background on the complete study: An earlier analysis of approximately 640 of the donors reported 250 to 300 Gb of sequence data and 117 million unique TCR beta sequences from roughly 200 million T cells. An early release that covered more than 550 HLA-typed donors contained about 300 gigabases of sequencing data and roughly 84 million unique TCR sequences. Of the roughly 400 genotyped donors, approximately 83% fell in the genetic ancestry cluster associated with self-reported Caucasian donors. The study aimed to test whether cataloging public T cell receptors could reveal signatures of past pathogen exposure. The study profiled the T cell repertoires of hundreds of subjects by immunosequencing and related them to cytomegalovirus serostatus. A separate validation cohort of about 110 different subjects was used in addition to the roughly 640-subject first cohort. The study combined high-throughput TCR immunosequencing, statistical association of individual TCRs with disease status, and machine learning to predict cytomegalovirus infection status. A later analysis re-analyzed previously published TCR beta repertoires from 666 donors and added high-resolution HLA genotyping to study TCR occurrence patterns. Rather than drawing on any new phenotypic data, the later analysis identified candidate immune exposures from TCR beta sequences and the way those sequences occurred across donors. In an earlier analysis of over 550 of the donors, high-throughput TCR beta sequencing was used to judge whether each TCR beta V gene segment behaved as functional or pseudogenic. Donor age, sex, ethnicity and CMV serostatus were compiled alongside the repertoire data. In a later genetic analysis, genome-wide SNP genotypes for about three fifths of the roughly 670 donors were used, and that subset was treated as a discovery cohort. All discovery cohort repertoires had been generated using a single sequencing platform. Class I and class II HLA loci were covered by the typing at four-digit resolution. Typing coverage varied by locus: about 620-640 donors for A, B, C, DRB1 and DQB1; 500 to 550 for DQA1; about 590 for DPA1; 400 to 480 for DPB1. Several DR-DQ haplotypes were handled as single units for association and clustering, since linkage in the cohort was strong. Across approximately 400 genotyped donors of the cohort, an average of about 240,000 unique TCR beta nucleotide sequences per donor were sequenced, and 15% to 20% of those sequences were non-productive. Summary of the overall study and its limitations: In vitro tests confirmed that three of the cytomegalovirus-associated TCR beta chains recognize cytomegalovirus antigens. Roughly uniform sequencing depth across donors was assumed in presence/absence analyses, although this assumption may not hold. HLA typing was unavailable for some donors at each locus, so association tests used only the typed subset. Several of the top co-occurrence clusters appeared to be linked to parvovirus B19, influenza, CMV and Epstein-Barr virus, according to a later analysis. The classifier was reported to diagnose cytomegalovirus status with high specificity and sensitivity in both the original cohort and the validation cohort. In a later genetic analysis, fewer N-insertions in productive TCRs were reported among donors in an Asian-associated ancestry cluster than the approximately 630-donor mean. Seventeen rarely observed V segments, including chromosome 9 orphons, were excluded from the earlier analysis of some 590 of the donors because counts were too low. A group of highly shared sequence variants was considered likely to be a technical artifact of the sequencing pipeline. The 87-base-pair reads could not distinguish some IMGT-functional V segments, including TRBV6-2 and TRBV6-3, so those segments were excluded. Specific HLA alleles were associated with 15,000 to 20,000 TCR beta sequences at a false discovery rate of 0.05 in a later analysis. Most CMV-associated TCR beta chains appeared to be HLA-restricted in a later analysis, and the HLA associations seemed to be driven largely by CMV exposure. In a later analysis, HLA-associated TCR beta chains showed more clonal expansion and lower generation probabilities than non-associated chains that were equally common. The authors suggested that the approach could potentially be extended to other disease states and immunological phenotypes. For the cohort, immune exposure information was limited to CMV serostatus. Broadly in line with IMGT annotations, most TCR beta V segments showed up in productive rearrangements about 87% or about 30% of the time in an earlier analysis of under 700 of the donors. V-gene and J-gene trimming of TCR beta chains was associated with a missense DCLRE1C variant in a later genetic analysis, and the association was replicated in an independent cohort. The study gave a list of about 150 TCR beta chains associated with cytomegalovirus. Strong co-occurrence of HLA alleles, especially DR and DQ, made assigning TCR associations to individual alleles difficult. A further reported finding was that TCR beta sequences accurately predicted the HLA-A and HLA-B alleles for most subjects in the first cohort. Only TCR beta chains were sequenced in this cohort, and the absence of alpha or paired-chain data limited detectable features. A later analysis found that TCR association rates varied across HLA loci, with DRB1 alleles showing the most associated TCRs and HLA-C alleles the fewest. While some public TCRs were present in many individuals, most TCR sequences turned up only very rarely across donors. Correlated functional status among segregating V segments might be attributable to linkage disequilibrium, but an unknown experimental factor could not be ruled out.

Including the terminal cysteine and phenylalanine, the CDR3 comprises 13 residues. The CDR3 DNA has 39 bases and is translated from base 1. Relative to germline, V is missing 2 bases and J is missing 8 bases, with 4 bases of the junction outside any gene match. The germline V gene sets CDR1 to SGHRS and CDR2 to YFSETQ. In total, roughly 670 healthy bone marrow donors made up the cohort. At the time of sampling, every cohort member was nominally healthy, though immune exposures that went unrecorded were likely present. The donor tested CMV seropositive and was one of the 289 seropositive cohort members. Each donor provided a peripheral blood sample, and peripheral blood mononuclear cells were used for TCR beta sequencing. The Qiagen DNeasy Blood Extraction Kit was used to extract genomic DNA from the blood cell samples. On this clone itself: This clone's antigen is unknown. Base qualities are not recorded, but no much larger clone differs from it by a single base.

Library generation was performed with the immunoSEQ multiplex PCR assay. For the multiplex PCR, a mixture combining 60 forward primers for TCR Vbeta segments and 13 reverse primers for TCR Jbeta segments was used. Amplification of the CDR3 region of rearranged TCR beta genes was performed with a multiplex PCR assay on genomic DNA. The Illumina HiSeq System was used to sequence the amplified TCR beta libraries as 87-base-pair reads. The paper's data handling went like this. A later analysis tallied around 87 million unique TCR beta chains across the 700 or so repertoires, and about 10 million of those chains were shared by two or more donors. A nearest-neighbor algorithm error-corrected the raw reads and collapsed the reads into unique sequences, merging closely related sequences to remove PCR and sequencing errors. To assign V, D and J gene segments, CDR3 sequences were aligned to IMGT reference sequences. For a sequence to be retained, at least a six-nucleotide match to both a V gene segment and a J gene segment was required. Rearrangements were called productive when the CDR3 lacked stop codons and stayed in frame with V and J; all others were non-productive. CDR3 was defined according to IMGT convention as the region running from the second conserved V-encoded cysteine to the conserved J-encoded phenylalanine. The earlier analysis of 450 to 750 of the donors excluded any sequence lacking an unambiguous match to a single V gene segment. An earlier analysis of 587 of the donors classified V segments as functional when productive rearrangements were above 56.7% and as segregating when the standard deviation between donors was above 5%. To diagnose cytomegalovirus status from the catalog of TCR beta chain sequences, a statistical classification framework was built. V and J gene assignment, in a later analysis, came from comparing TCR nucleotide sequences with IMGT/GENE-DB human TR gene sequences. Using the TCRdist pipeline, a later analysis assigned CDR3 sequences along with most-parsimonious VDJ recombination scenarios. In a later analysis, every TCR beta chain was defined by the combination of its CDR3 amino acid sequence and its V-gene family, and reads without a unique V-gene family were dropped. A later analysis removed roughly 590 highly shared, low-generation-probability nucleotide sequences to deal with suspected cross-contamination and a sequencing artifact. In a later analysis, a clonal expansion index was calculated for each public chain from normalized within-repertoire ranks of inferred template counts. In a later analysis, generation probabilities were computed with a VDJ recombination model fitted to out-of-frame rearrangements, and the resulting probabilities were checked against IGoR. A later analysis scored TCR-TCR, TCR-HLA and TCR-CMV co-occurrence with hypergeometric tests, applying a repertoire-size bias correction to TCR pairs. To estimate false discovery rates, a later analysis permuted the HLA or CMV assignments 20 times. In a later analysis, co-occurring TCRs were grouped using DBSCAN, with TCRdist sequence similarity added in when clustering inside HLA-allele-positive subsets. Repertoires with fewer than 30,000 or more than 120,000 public chains were left out of co-occurrence clustering, as were a handful of repertoires with anomalous nucleotide sharing. TCRdb holds this immuneACCESS table with in-frame rearrangements only. Some clones are missing; in checked studies, unresolved V genes explain under half, and the rest has no known cause. V, J and clone size were drawn from that table, and D and trimming were deduced from the DNA. The sample profile shows about 160,000 clones; 65% to 85% of them were found once. Around 5.8% of the sample belongs to the ten largest clones.

This TCR derives from a male donor in good health and CMV-seropositive. The chain is assembled from TRBV5-1 and TRBJ2-1, and 7 junction bases match TRBD2. Sample: PBMCs. The CDR3 loop reads CASSLGGRDEQFF. The base sequence is TGCGCCAGCAGCTTAGGAGGGAGGGATGAGCAGTTCTTC. Extended through the reference TRBV5-1 and TRBJ2-1 proteins, this CDR3 yields the full variable domain: KAGVTQTPRYLIKTRGQQVTLSCSPISGHRSVSWYQQTPGQGLQFLFEYFSETQRNKGNFPGRFSGRQFSNSRSEMNVSTLELGDSALYLCASSLGGRDEQFFGPGTRLTVL.